Described below is a single TCR beta chain sequence and its context. This clone occurred a few times. The clone's antigen remains unknown. No clone much larger than this one lies a single base away; base qualities are absent. Collaborating institutions collected whole blood in K2EDTA tubes following their own protocols. For TCRbeta analysis, collaborators shipped samples as frozen whole blood, isolated PBMCs, or DNA extracted from either of those sample types. This sample was taken from a study of blood T cell repertoires in COVID-19 (dated by TCRdb to the early 2020s). Notes on the research overall: The collaborator samples originated in the United States, Italy and Spain and spanned the acute and convalescent phases of COVID-19. The material from the prospective study consisted of cDNA or gDNA derived from T cells, B-cell-depleted T cells, or PBMCs. The dataset comprised deeply sampled blood TCRbeta repertoires from subjects exposed to, actively infected with, or recovered from COVID-19. The repertoires were released in a freely available public database meant as a resource for research on the immune response to SARS-CoV-2. The samples were drawn from the first 160 participants of the ongoing ImmuneRACE study and from more than 1,000 subjects provided by 6 global collaborators. The sample metadata nearly always contained a de-identified subject ID, COVID-19 status, age in years and sex. Where available, HLA class I and class II types were taken from metadata supplied by the sample provider and were not determined by assay-based typing.

Results and caveats for the whole study, not just this receptor: How much clinical and demographic metadata was included differed by source and by participant, and the metadata was provided uncurated.

The immunoSEQ Assay, a bias-controlled multiplex PCR, was used to amplify TCRbeta CDR3 regions from genomic DNA. Processing in the source paper ran as follows. Nucleated cell counts per sample were estimated from amplification of reference gene primers within the assay. To quantify the absolute abundance of each unique TCRbeta CDR3 rearrangement, sequence reads were collapsed and filtered. For each sample, productive Simpson clonality was calculated as the square root of Simpson's diversity index across productive rearrangements. In its TCRdb copy, this immuneACCESS table keeps in-frame sequences only and misses some clones. Where compared with another copy, unresolved V genes explain less than half of these, and the others have no known cause. V, J and clone size derive from that table, while D and trimming were established from the DNA sequence. The sample table shows around 220,000 clones, and about 85% are seen once. Together, the top ten hold around 20% of the sample.

The CDR3 has 16 amino acids, counting the end cysteine and phenylalanine. Only the CDR3 DNA is retained, 48 bases long and in frame from the first base. V drops 2 bases and J drops 0 bases, leaving 13 bases in between. The germline V gene gives CDR1 as SGHVS and CDR2 as FNYEAQ. The rearranged chain carries TRBV7-6 and TRBJ1-1; TRBD1 is a possible D gene, resting on 5 matching bases. Sequencing input: peripheral blood. The sequence was obtained from a man aged 25 to 40 with active or convalescent COVID-19. The nucleotides read TGTGCCAGCAGCTTAACTCTGGCAGGGATGAACACTGAAGCTTTCTTT. The translation is CASSLTLAGMNTEAFF. The reference TRBV7-6 and TRBJ1-1 proteins fill in what lies around the CDR3, so the full variable domain reads GAGVSQSPRYKVTKRGQDVALRCDPISGHVSLYWYRQALGQGPEFLTYFNYEAQQDKSGLPNDRFSAERPEGSISTLTIQRTEQRDSAMYRCASSLTLAGMNTEAFFGQGTRLTVV.